This entry describes one T cell receptor beta chain. The data originate from a study of cytomegalovirus exposure and HLA in healthy donors. The PCR ran on 60 Vbeta and 13 Jbeta primers. Assay: immunoSEQ multiplex PCR; the TCRdb copy retains only in-frame clones and omits some. The sample lists over 85,000 clones, under 75% occurring once. The source material was PBMCs. The TCR was taken from a female donor in good health and CMV-seronegative.

The CDR3 loop is CASSRGQDYGYTF. The DNA of the CDR3 is TGTGCCAGCAGCCGGGGACAGGACTATGGCTACACCTTC. This rearrangement joins TRBV13 to TRBJ1-2, with 8 nucleotides matching TRBD1. This CDR3 comprises 13 residues. V dropped 5 bases and J dropped 3; count of bases not matched to a gene: 2. The germline CDR1 and CDR2 sequences are PRHDT and FYEKMQ (reference sequence).